Here is one T cell receptor (beta chain) with its context. Its binding antigen is unknown. No much larger clone exists at a distance of one base, and base qualities are not known. This sample was taken from a study of human T cells and chemical hapten exposure (dated by TCRdb to about 2021). Notes on the research overall: For sensitization, 2% DPC in acetone was applied to a roughly 2 cm by roughly 2 cm area of upper inner arm skin. Throughout the roughly 23-week study period, patients were also given weekly therapeutic DPC doses on the scalp. Patch tests used Finn chambers with 0.01% DPC on the upper back, scored after 6 days by International Contact Dermatitis Research Group standards. The mostly female patient cohort included alopecia areata with under or over 50% scalp involvement, alopecia totalis and alopecia universalis. Libraries were pooled for sequencing, and per-sample TCR yields varied mainly because of small differences in library volumes within the pool. The study tracked peripheral blood TCR repertoire changes in vivo during primary and secondary sensitization to the hapten diphenylcyclopropenone (DPC) in alopecia patients. Blood samples were taken from patients before sensitization (week 0) and then at 2, 6 and about 24 weeks after DPC sensitization. Blood for TCR sequencing was provided by twenty-nine alopecia patients at one to four time points (pre-sensitization, 2, 6 and 24 weeks). General conclusions and limits of the study: Patch test score was positively correlated with the number of PT1 expanded TCRs, with significance at thresholds 8, 16 and 32 but not at 4. Because every patient had alopecia, a presumed autoimmune disease, the patients' immune response might differ from that of healthy individuals. Repeated subsampling changed both the strength of the expansion versus patch-test correlation and the threshold at which the correlation became significant. Compared with pre-sensitization or healthy control sets, expanded TCRs formed significantly more large CDR3 similarity clusters, which is consistent with antigen-driven responses. The number of TCRs above 1 in 1000 frequency did not change with DPC sensitization; there was no evidence of global repertoire structure alterations.

Library preparation attached unique molecular identifiers to individual cDNA molecules for quantitative, reproducible TCR counting. Both TCR alpha and TCR beta chains were sequenced from each blood RNA sample. Per the original workflow: A median of approximately 100,000 TCRs per sample was observed, with a range of roughly 20,000 to 700,000. The Decombinator software suite was used to annotate the V, J and CDR3 of the TCR reads. Every sample was subsampled to the same number of TCRs (28,000) for the PS versus PT1 abundance plots. TCRs were defined as expanded if absent before sensitization and observed at least eight times at the 2-week time point. Clones were called with MiXCR by TCRdb after fastp trimmed the public reads at Q25, and only in-frame beta chains were retained. Merged by CDR3 protein, the rows form single entries marked with the most common genes and DNA. The authors' filters were not applied to this entry. The sample table shows 3,200 or so distinct CDR3 sequences, and roughly 48% are seen once. The ten largest clones capture roughly 5% of the sample.

The treatment or condition label on this specimen signifies: therapeutic diphenylcyclopropenone sensitization with weekly scalp DPC. Blood at each patch-test visit was drawn before the patch test was applied. Patients were considered eligible if aged 18 to 70, diagnosed with alopecia and deemed suitable for DPC therapy, and patients were excluded if pregnant. Total RNA was isolated from unfractionated whole blood collected in Tempus Blood RNA tubes. Germline trimming: 3 bases from V, 6 bases from J; junction bases outside gene matches: 12. The germline V gene sets CDR1 to KGHSH and CDR2 to LQKENI. From cysteine to phenylalanine, the CDR3 is 16 amino acids long. The DNA shown is the 48-base CDR3, in frame from base 1.

This TCR was recovered from an adult with alopecia areata. Some clones in this sample may be carry-over from other donors' samples. This table probably holds off-target reads from a library built for another chain. The sample in question was whole blood, obtained before DPC sensitization or 2, 6, or about 24 weeks after (not recorded which). The chain links TRBV18 with TRBJ2-3; 7 central nucleotides agree with TRBD1. The DNA sequence is TGTGCCAGCTCACCTCCCGGGACAGCGACTTTGGATACGCAGTATTTT. Its translation is CASSPPGTATLDTQYF.